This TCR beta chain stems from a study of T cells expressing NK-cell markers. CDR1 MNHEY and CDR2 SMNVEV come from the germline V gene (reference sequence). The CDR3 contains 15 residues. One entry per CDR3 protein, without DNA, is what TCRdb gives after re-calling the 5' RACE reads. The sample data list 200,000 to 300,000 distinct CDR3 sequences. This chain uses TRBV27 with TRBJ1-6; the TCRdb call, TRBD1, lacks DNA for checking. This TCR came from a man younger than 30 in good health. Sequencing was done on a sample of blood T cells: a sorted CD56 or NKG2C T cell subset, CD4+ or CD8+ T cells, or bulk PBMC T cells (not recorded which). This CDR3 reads CASSLAGRGGSPLHF.